This T cell receptor (beta chain) was captured in a study of blood T cell repertoires in COVID-19. Study-wide context: T cells, B-cell-depleted T cells, or PBMCs supplied cDNA or gDNA.

In the authors' workflow: Cell counts per sample came from amplifying reference gene primers. TCRdb keeps only in-frame clones here, not all; method: immunoSEQ multiplex PCR. V, J and clone size derive from that table, while D and trimming were established from the DNA sequence. The table has approximately 20,000 clones, over 70% seen once. In germline, CDR1 is MDHEN, CDR2 SYDVKM. This CDR3 has 15 residues. V was trimmed by 7 bases and J by 1 base, leaving 17 bases between them. The TCR was taken from a man aged 55 to 70 with active COVID-19. Sequenced input: peripheral blood. The rearrangement joins TRBV28 to TRBJ2-7; D perhaps matches TRBD1 (6 bases). CDR3 region: CASTMGALNSYEQYF. The CDR3 DNA follows: TGTGCCAGCACCATGGGGGCACTCAATTCCTACGAGCAGTACTTC.